The 14 T cell receptor beta chains in this list originate from one sample, sequenced in a study of beta chain features in type 1 diabetes. Sequenced material consisted of expressed TCRB transcripts (all of the isolated RNA was reverse transcribed). Only in-frame clones appear in the TCRdb table, and some are missing; sequencing was by immunoSEQ multiplex PCR. The profile shows hundreds of thousands of clones, about 14% of them singletons. Sequenced: naive CD4+ T cells from blood. All receptors come from a man aged 18-30 years in good health.

This clone was counted between two and nine times. The V gene is TRBV4-2, the J gene TRBJ1-1; D not certain. The CDR3 extends over 15 amino acids. The germline V gene encodes CDR1 LGHNA and CDR2 YNFKEQ. Deletions cut 4 bases from V and 1 base from J, with 13 bases between. This CDR3 reads CASSPSGLGNTEAFF. As DNA, the CDR3 is TGTGCCAGCAGCCCTTCTGGATTAGGGAACACTGAAGCTTTCTTT.

The chain carries TRBV21-1 and TRBJ2-3; no DNA check was done on the table's D call, TRBD2. TRBV21-1 is reported as a pseudogene. The CDR3 sequence is 14 residues long. Here the CDR3 reads CASSKKSSTDTQYF. As DNA, the CDR3 is TGTGCCAGCAGCAAAAAATCTAGCACAGATACGCAGTATTTT.

The sample holds a few counts of this clone. This chain connects TRBV28 to TRBJ2-2; TRBD1 agrees at 9 bases. V trimming: 6 bases; J trimming: 5 bases; junction bases outside the gene matches: 10. The CDR3 spans 16 residues. CDR1 MDHEN and CDR2 SYDVKM come from the germline V gene. The CDR3 DNA reads TGTGCCAGCAGCTCTCCGGGGACAGGGCGAACCGGGGAGCTGTTTTTT. It codes for CASSSPGTGRTGELFF.

This clone has just a few counts. The gene calls are TRBV7-9 and TRBJ1-4, with TRBD1 matching over 7 bases. The CDR3 has 12 residues. After removal of 5 bases from V and 8 bases from J, the junction contained 2 bases not matched to a gene. Per the germline V gene, CDR1 is SEHNR and CDR2 is FQNEAQ (reference sequence). The CDR3 loop is CASSRQGEKLFF. For the CDR3, the DNA is TGTGCCAGCAGCCGACAGGGCGAAAAACTGTTTTTT.

This clone has a handful of counts. This sequence joins TRBV7-2 and TRBJ1-4, with a tentative D call TRBD1 (5 bases). Trimming took off 5 bases at V and 10 bases at J, with 11 bases between the two ends. This CDR3 has 12 residues. The V gene's germline CDR1 is SGHTA and CDR2 FQGNSA. CDR3 sequence: CASSPSGGKLFF. For the CDR3, the DNA is TGTGCCAGCAGCCCCTCCGGGGGAAAACTGTTTTTT. Filled out from reference TRBV7-2 and TRBJ1-4, the complete variable domain reads GAGVSQSPSNKVTEKGKDVELRCDPISGHTALYWYRQSLGQGLEFLIYFQGNSAPDKSGLPSDRFSAERTGGSVSTLTIQRTQQEDSAVYLCASSPSGGKLFFGSGTQLSVL.

This clone has only a few counts. This chain joins TRBV7-9 and TRBJ1-1, with no clear D. CDR3 size: 13 residues. Deletions cut 3 bases from V and 0 bases from J, with 5 bases between. In germline, CDR1 is SEHNR, CDR2 FQNEAQ (reference sequence). The CDR3 DNA reads TGTGCCAGCAGCTTTCTTATGAACACTGAAGCTTTCTTT. Residues: CASSFLMNTEAFF. Supplemented by reference TRBV7-9 and TRBJ1-1, the full variable domain reads DTGVSQNPRHKITKRGQNVTFRCDPISEHNRLYWYRQTLGQGPEFLTYFQNEAQLEKSRLLSDRFSAERPKGSFSTLEIQRTEQGDSAMYLCASSFLMNTEAFFGQGTRLTVV.

This clone was counted a few times. In DNA, the CDR3 is TGTGCCAGCAGCGTGACAGGGGCAAACTATGGCTACACCTTC. This sequence encodes CASSVTGANYGYTF. This rearrangement joins TRBV5-4 to TRBJ1-2; 8 bases are a match to TRBD1. From germline, CDR1 is SGHNT and CDR2 YYREEE (reference sequence). Losses at the gene ends were 4 bases for V and 2 bases for J; bases not matched to a gene: 4. The CDR3 has 14 amino acids.

Only a few counts were recorded for this clone. The chain links TRBV6-5 to TRBJ2-7, with 9 bases identical to TRBD1. Germline V gene data show CDR1 as MNHEY and CDR2 as SVGAGI. The CDR3 is 15 amino acids. V shed 6 bases, J shed 0 bases, and the junction held 6 bases outside the gene matches. The chain's CDR3 is CASRTGTGSSYEQYF. DNA of the CDR3: TGTGCCAGCAGGACCGGGACAGGGAGCTCCTACGAGCAGTACTTC.

This chain links TRBV5-4 with TRBJ2-2, with TRBD1 as a possible D gene (6 bases). From germline, CDR1 is SGHNT and CDR2 YYREEE (reference sequence). V was clipped by 4 bases and J by 2 bases, with 12 bases between them. The CDR3 extends over 15 amino acids. CDR3: CASSTGHPNTGELFF. For the CDR3, the DNA is TGTGCCAGCAGCACGGGACACCCAAACACCGGGGAGCTGTTTTTT.

In its sample, this clone was seen a few times. This chain connects TRBV7-8 to TRBJ2-4; D is possibly TRBD1 (6 bases). This CDR3 spans 16 amino acids. Germline CDR1 is SGHVS and CDR2 is FQNEAQ. Trimming took off 3 bases at V and 1 base at J, with 13 bases between the two ends. CDR3 amino acids: CASSFGAGVAKNIQYF. In nucleotides, the CDR3 is TGTGCCAGCAGCTTTGGCGCAGGGGTCGCCAAAAACATTCAGTACTTC.

This clone was observed a few times. The V gene is TRBV4-3, the J gene TRBJ2-6; 9 bases align to TRBD1. Germline assignment: CDR1 LGHNA and CDR2 YSLEER. The CDR3 totals 16 residues. Unmatched junction bases numbered 3, after V lost 6 bases and J lost 0 bases. The CDR3 bases are TGCGCCAGCAGACAGGGGGCCTACTCTGGGGCCAACGTCCTGACTTTC. Its translation is CASRQGAYSGANVLTF.

This clone was observed a handful of times. The gene calls are TRBV28 and TRBJ1-5; 7 bases agree with TRBD1. The CDR3 length is 15 residues. The J segment lost 3 bases and the V segment lost 6 bases, leaving 8 bases of the junction unmatched. Per the germline V gene, CDR1 is MDHEN and CDR2 is SYDVKM. DNA of the CDR3: TGTGCCAGCAGAGAGACAGGGTTAGACAATCAGCCCCAGCATTTT. This codes for CASRETGLDNQPQHF.

The count of this clone is one. The rearrangement joins TRBV29-1 to TRBJ1-5; D gene unclear. The CDR3 loop spans 13 amino acids. V was pared by 1 base and J by 7 bases, with 11 bases between. Germline V gene data show CDR1 as SQVTM and CDR2 as ANQGSEA. CDR3 loop: CSVEGRVRQPQHF. Written as DNA, the CDR3 is TGCAGCGTTGAAGGAAGGGTACGGCAGCCCCAGCATTTT.

This clone has a handful of counts. The chain combines TRBV7-2 with TRBJ2-5; TRBD2 matches at 11 bases. Germline V lookup: CDR1 SGHTA, CDR2 FQGNSA. The ends lost 2 bases at V and 5 bases at J; junction bases unmatched: 10. The CDR3 runs 17 residues. CDR3 sequence reads: CASSLNLAGGARETQYF. CDR3 coding DNA: TGTGCCAGCAGCTTAAACCTAGCGGGGGGTGCAAGGGAGACCCAGTACTTC.